Detailed here is one T cell receptor (beta chain). The data stem from a study of human T cells and chemical hapten exposure. From the RACE reads, TCRdb called clonotypes with MiXCR, one entry per CDR3 protein. This repertoire shows 150,000 to 200,000 distinct CDR3 sequences, roughly 15% found once; its top ten account for approximately 1.5%. The germline V and J ends were trimmed by 7 bases and 5 bases, with 12 bases remaining between them. This CDR3 contains 12 residues. Germline V gene lookup returns CDR1 MDHEN and CDR2 SYDVKM. This sample's time point: patch test 1, 2 weeks after DPC sensitization. Regarding treatment: therapeutic diphenylcyclopropenone sensitization with weekly scalp DPC.

Sample: whole blood, taken in connection with sensitization to the hapten diphenylcyclopropenone (DPC). This TCR was sampled from a woman under 40 with alopecia areata. Some clones in this sample may be carry-over from other donors' samples. The chain links TRBV28 to TRBJ2-7; D possibly corresponds to TRBD2 (7 bases). Written as DNA, the CDR3 is TGTGCCAGCATCGGGGGGCTCGACGAGCAGTACTTC. Encoded protein: CASIGGLDEQYF.